The present T cell receptor (beta chain) was sequenced within a study of blood T cell repertoires in COVID-19. Overall study context: Sites across the United States, Italy and Spain contributed samples from acute and convalescent COVID-19.

The ends were cut back, 5 bases at V and 0 bases at J, with 11 bases in the middle. This CDR3 has 14 residues. Germline V gene sequence: CDR1 SGHNT, CDR2 YENEEA. Using immunoSEQ multiplex PCR, the repertoire was profiled, and TCRdb retains in-frame clones only, with some absent. Found here are around 42,000 clones, about 82% of them singletons; the top ten hold roughly 35%. The TCR originated in a man older than 75 with active or convalescent COVID-19. The J gene is TRBJ2-7, the V gene TRBV11-3, with a tentative D call TRBD2 (5 bases). The sample consisted of peripheral blood. The CDR3 region is CASSPPGNSYEQYF. DNA of the CDR3: TGTGCCAGCAGCCCTCCGGGGAACTCCTACGAGCAGTACTTC.